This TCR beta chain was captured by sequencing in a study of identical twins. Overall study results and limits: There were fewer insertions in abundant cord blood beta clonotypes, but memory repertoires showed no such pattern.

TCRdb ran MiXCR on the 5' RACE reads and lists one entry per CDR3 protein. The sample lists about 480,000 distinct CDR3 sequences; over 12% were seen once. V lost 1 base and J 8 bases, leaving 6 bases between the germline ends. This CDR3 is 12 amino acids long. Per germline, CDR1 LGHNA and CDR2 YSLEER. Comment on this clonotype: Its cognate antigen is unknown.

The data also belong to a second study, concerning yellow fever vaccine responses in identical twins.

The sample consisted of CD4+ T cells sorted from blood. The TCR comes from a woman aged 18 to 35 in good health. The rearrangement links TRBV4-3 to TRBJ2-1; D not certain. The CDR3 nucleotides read TGCGCCAGCAGCCAAGGTTGGCATGAGCAGTTCTTC. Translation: CASSQGWHEQFF.